In its sample, the clone carrying this T cell receptor (beta chain) was seen many times. Its antigen is currently unknown. Germline values: CDR1 MDHEN, CDR2 SYDVKM. The CDR3 spans 16 residues. The ends were cut back, 4 bases at V and 3 bases at J, with 18 bases in the middle. This entry is derived from a study of T cells in Graves' hyperthyroidism and ophthalmopathy. About the study: Sampling of peripheral blood happened at initial diagnosis, prior to any treatment.

Study-level points and caveats: Ophthalmopathy stood apart from stable hyperthyroidism in a 13 V-J model. The blood repertoire included most of the expanded thyroid clonotypes above 0.001.

RNA transcripts yielded amplified TCR beta CDR3 regions. The HTBI primer set was used in a first-round RT-PCR of the TCR CDR3. A single record per CDR3 protein comes from TCRdb applying MiXCR to the multiplex PCR reads. The sample has 100,000 to 130,000 distinct CDR3 sequences, about 15% seen once. V is TRBV28 and J is TRBJ1-2, with a possible D match to TRBD1 (5 bases). The sequence was collected from a woman in her 50s with Graves' hyperthyroidism. What was sequenced was blood. CDR3: CASSSSRETRDYGYTF. Here the CDR3 DNA reads TGTGCCAGCAGTTCCTCCAGGGAGACTCGCGACTATGGCTACACCTTC.